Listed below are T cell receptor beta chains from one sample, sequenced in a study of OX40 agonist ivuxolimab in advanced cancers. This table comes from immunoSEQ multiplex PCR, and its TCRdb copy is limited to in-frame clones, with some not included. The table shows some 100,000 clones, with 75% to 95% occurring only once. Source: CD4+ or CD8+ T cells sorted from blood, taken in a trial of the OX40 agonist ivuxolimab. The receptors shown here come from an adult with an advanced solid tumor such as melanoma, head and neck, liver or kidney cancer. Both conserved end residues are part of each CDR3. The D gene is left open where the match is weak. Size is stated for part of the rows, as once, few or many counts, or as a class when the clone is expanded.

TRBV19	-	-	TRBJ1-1	TGTGCCAGTAGTAAGTCAGGGCCTTTGAACACTGAAGCTTTCTTT	CASSKSGPLNTEAFF
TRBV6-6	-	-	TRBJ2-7	TGTGCCAGCAGTTTCTCCTACGAGCAGTACTTC	CASSFSYEQYF
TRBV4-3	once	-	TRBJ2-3	TGCGCCAGCAGCCGGAGGAGCACAGATACGCAGTATTTT	CASSRRSTDTQYF
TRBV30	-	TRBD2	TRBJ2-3	TGTGCCTGGAGTTTTGGGACTAGCGGGGGGACAGATACGCAGTATTTT	CAWSFGTSGGTDTQYF
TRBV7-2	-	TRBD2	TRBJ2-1	TGTGCCAGCAGCTTAGCTTTGCTAGCGGGAAATAATGAGCAGTTCTTC	CASSLALLAGNNEQFF
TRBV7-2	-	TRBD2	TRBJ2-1	TGTGCCAGCAGCTCGATGACGGGAGGCCACAATGAGCAGTTCTTC	CASSSMTGGHNEQFF
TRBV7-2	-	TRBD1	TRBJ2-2	TGTGCCAGCAGCACACACTCCAGGGGGCGGGGCGGGGAGCTGTTTTTT	CASSTHSRGRGGELFF
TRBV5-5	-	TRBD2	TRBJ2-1	TGTGCCAGCAGCTTGTCCCCCGGGAGGGCCCTCAATGAGCAGTTCTTC	CASSLSPGRALNEQFF
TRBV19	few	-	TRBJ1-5	TGTGCCAGTAGTATGGTAGGACAGCCCCAGGAGGATTTT	CASSMVGQPQEDF
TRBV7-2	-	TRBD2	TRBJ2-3	TGTGCCACGAGCTTCCTAGCGGGAGTCATGGGGGACACAGATACGCAGTATTTT	CATSFLAGVMGDTDTQYF
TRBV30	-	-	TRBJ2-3	TGTGCCTGGAGTTCAGGGGCAAGGGGAGATACGCAGTATTTT	CAWSSGARGDTQYF
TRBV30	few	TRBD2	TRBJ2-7	TGTGCCTGGGCCCGACTAGCGGGCTACGAGCAGTACTTC	CAWARLAGYEQYF
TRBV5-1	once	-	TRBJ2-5	TGCGCCAGCAGCTTGGCCGAGGAGACCCAGTACTTC	CASSLAEETQYF
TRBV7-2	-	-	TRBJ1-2	TGTGCCAGCAGCCCTCGGGGGGCCTCAAACTATGGCTACACCTTC	CASSPRGASNYGYTF
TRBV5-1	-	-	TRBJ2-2	TGCGCCAGCAGACCAGAGGCCGCGAACACCGGGGAGCTGTTTTTT	CASRPEAANTGELFF
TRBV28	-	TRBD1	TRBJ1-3	TGTGCCAGTGTAACAGGGGGCTCTGGAAACACCATATATTTT	CASVTGGSGNTIYF
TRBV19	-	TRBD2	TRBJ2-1	TGTGCCAGCAACAAACGGGGACTAGCGGGACGCAATGAGCAGTTCTTC	CASNKRGLAGRNEQFF
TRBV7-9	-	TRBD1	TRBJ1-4	TGTGCCAGCAGCCTACAGGGGGAAAAACTGTTTTTT	CASSLQGEKLFF
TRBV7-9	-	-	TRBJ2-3	TGTGCCAGCAGCTTAGCCCACCCCACAGATACGCAGTATTTT	CASSLAHPTDTQYF
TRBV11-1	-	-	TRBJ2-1	TGTGCCAGCGGGGACTTCTCATACAATGAGCAGTTCTTC	CASGDFSYNEQFF
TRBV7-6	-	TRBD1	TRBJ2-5	TGTGCCAGCAGCTTAGCCGACAGGGGGGGAGAGACCCAGTACTTC	CASSLADRGGETQYF
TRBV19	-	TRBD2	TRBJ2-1	TGTGCCAGTAGTTACGCCGGGACTAGCGCCACTAACAATGAGCAGTTCTTC	CASSYAGTSATNNEQFF
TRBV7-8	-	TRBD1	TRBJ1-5	TGTGCCAGCAGTCAGGGGGTAGATCAGCCCCAGCATTTT	CASSQGVDQPQHF
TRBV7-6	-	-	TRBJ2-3	TGTGCCAGCAGTAAGGCCAGTCACACAGATACGCAGTATTTT	CASSKASHTDTQYF
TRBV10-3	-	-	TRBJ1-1	TGTGCCATCAGTGAGTCGGGGGTGGGTAGGACTGAAGCTTTCTTT	CAISESGVGRTEAFF
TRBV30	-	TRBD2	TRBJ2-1	TGTGCCTGGAGTAGACTAGCGGGAGGCGTCTCCTACAATGAGCAGTTCTTC	CAWSRLAGGVSYNEQFF
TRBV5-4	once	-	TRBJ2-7	TGTGCCAGCAGCACGGTATCAGGAGCCCCATACGAGCAGTACTTC	CASSTVSGAPYEQYF
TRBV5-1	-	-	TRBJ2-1	TGCGCCAGCAGCTTGGACCTACCCCGCCGGCATGAGCGGTTCTTC	CASSLDLPRRHERFF
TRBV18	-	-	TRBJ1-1	TGTGCCAGCTCACCAGTAATCCGGGACCCGGTCTTCGATTCTAACACTGAAGCTTTCTTT	CASSPVIRDPVFDSNTEAFF
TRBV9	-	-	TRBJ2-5	TGTGCCAGCAGCGGAGGACTACCACAAGAGACCCAGTACTTC	CASSGGLPQETQYF
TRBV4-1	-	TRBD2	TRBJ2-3	TGCGCCAGCAACTCGAAACTAGCGGGAAGTACAGATACGCAGTATTTT	CASNSKLAGSTDTQYF
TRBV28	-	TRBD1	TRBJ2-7	TGTGCCAGCGGCGGACAGGGGTTCAACGAGCAGTACTTC	CASGGQGFNEQYF
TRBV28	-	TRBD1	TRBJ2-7	TGTGCCAGCATCGGACAGGGTTCGACCTACGAGCAGTACTTC	CASIGQGSTYEQYF
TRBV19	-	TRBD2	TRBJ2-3	TGTGCCAGTAGCCCTGGGACTAGCGGCTTTGGGGGAGATACGCAGTATTTT	CASSPGTSGFGGDTQYF
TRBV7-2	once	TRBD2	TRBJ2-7	TGTGCCAGCAGACCGGGACTAGCAAGCGACGAGCAGTACTTC	CASRPGLASDEQYF
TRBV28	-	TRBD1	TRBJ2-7	TGTGCCACCCGAATCCCGGGACAGGGTGGCTACGAGCAGTACTTC	CATRIPGQGGYEQYF
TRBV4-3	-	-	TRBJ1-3	TGCGCCAGCAGCCAAGGGGGAGGCGTCGGAAACACCATATATTTT	CASSQGGGVGNTIYF
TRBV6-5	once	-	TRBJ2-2	TGTGCCAGTAGGGTAGGGGCCGGGGAGCTGTTTTTT	CASRVGAGELFF
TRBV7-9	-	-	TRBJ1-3	TGTGCCAGCAGTCCCGGTAGCTCTGGAAACACCATATATTTT	CASSPGSSGNTIYF
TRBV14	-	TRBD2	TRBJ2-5	TGTGCCAGCAGCCACCTGACTAGCGGGGCCCGGGCAGAGACCCAGTACTTC	CASSHLTSGARAETQYF
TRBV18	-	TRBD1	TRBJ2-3	TGTGCCAGCTCACCATTAGGACAGGGACGGGGCACAGATACGCAGTATTTT	CASSPLGQGRGTDTQYF
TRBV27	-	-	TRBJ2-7	TGTGCCAGCAAACGGGGAGGAACCTACGAGCAGTACTTC	CASKRGGTYEQYF
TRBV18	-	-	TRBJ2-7	TGTGCCAGCTCACCCAGTCTTGCTAAACAGTCCTACGAGCAGTACTTC	CASSPSLAKQSYEQYF
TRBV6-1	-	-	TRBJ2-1	TGTGCCAGCATCGAAGGGGGACTCCGAAATGAGCAGTTCTTC	CASIEGGLRNEQFF
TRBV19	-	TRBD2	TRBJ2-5	TGTGCCAGTAGTCGGACTAGCGGGGGACAAGAGACCCAGTACTTC	CASSRTSGGQETQYF
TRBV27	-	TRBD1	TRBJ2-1	TGTGCCAGCAGCCCCCAGGGGGCCTACAATGAGCAGTTCTTC	CASSPQGAYNEQFF
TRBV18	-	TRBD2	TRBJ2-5	TGTGCCAGCTCTAGCGGGGCTCAAGAGACCCAGTACTTC	CASSSGAQETQYF
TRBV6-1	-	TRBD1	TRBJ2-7	TGTGCCAGCAGTGAAGTTCTGGGGACAGGCTACGAGCAGTACTTC	CASSEVLGTGYEQYF
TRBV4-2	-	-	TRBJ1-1	TGTGCCAGCAGCCCCTCGGGTGGGTTCACTGAAGCTTTCTTT	CASSPSGGFTEAFF
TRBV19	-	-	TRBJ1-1	TGTGCCAGTAGTCCCCCAAGGGGGGCGAAAACTGAAGCTTTCTTT	CASSPPRGAKTEAFF
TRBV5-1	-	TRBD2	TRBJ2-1	TGCGCCAGCAGATCGACCGGGACTAGCGGCAATGAGCAGTTCTTC	CASRSTGTSGNEQFF
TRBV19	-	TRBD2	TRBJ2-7	TGTGCCAGTAGTAAGGGTCGGACTAGCGGTTCCCCCTACGAGCAGTACTTC	CASSKGRTSGSPYEQYF
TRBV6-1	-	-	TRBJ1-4	TGTGCCACCGGAGAGAGAAAACTGTTTTTT	CATGERKLFF
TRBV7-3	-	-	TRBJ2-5	TGTGCCAGCAGCTTAAACCCCCGGCGGGATGGAGAGACCCAGTACTTC	CASSLNPRRDGETQYF